This passage covers 18 T cell receptor beta chains from one sample sequenced in a study of cytomegalovirus exposure and HLA in healthy donors. A multiplex PCR was run with 60 Vbeta primers and 13 Jbeta primers. Clones were sequenced by immunoSEQ multiplex PCR, and TCRdb holds only the in-frame ones, with some missing. The sample's table shows roughly 150,000 clones. Sequencing input: PBMCs. The source of these receptors is a woman between 45 and 65 years old in good health and CMV-seronegative.

The rearrangement uses TRBV29-1 and TRBJ1-1; D remains ambiguous. V was shortened by 4 bases and J by 4 bases, with 10 bases between the two germline ends. The CDR3 sequence is 12 residues long. CDR1 SQVTM and CDR2 ANQGSEA come from the germline V gene. The CDR3 DNA sequence: TGCAGCGTTGCAGGAACTCCCACTGAAGCTTTCTTT. This translates into CSVAGTPTEAFF. Using reference TRBV29-1 and TRBJ1-1 for the parts outside the CDR3, the full variable domain is SAVISQKPSRDICQRGTSLTIQCQVDSQVTMMFWYRQQPGQSLTLIATANQGSEATYESGFVIDKFPISRPNLTFSTLTVSNMSPEDSSIYLCSVAGTPTEAFFGQGTRLTVV.

V usage is TRBV30 and J usage is TRBJ1-4; D perhaps matches TRBD1 (5 bases). This CDR3 is built from 13 residues. Germline lookup yields CDR1 GTSNPN and CDR2 SVGIG (reference sequence). Trimming shortened V by 0 bases and J by 7 bases, and 9 bases separated the two germline ends. The CDR3, as DNA: TGTGCCTGGAGTGTGTCCAGGGTTGAAAAACTGTTTTTT. Its protein is CAWSVSRVEKLFF.

The CDR3 reads CASSHLGVKIDGYTF. The CDR3, as DNA: TGTGCCAGCAGCCACCTCGGGGTGAAAATCGATGGCTACACCTTC. This sequence joins TRBV28 and TRBJ1-2; D remains unclear. The V gene lost 6 bases and the J gene lost 6 bases, with 20 bases spanning the gap. Germline CDR1 is MDHEN and CDR2 is SYDVKM. The length of the CDR3 is 15 residues.

The rearrangement links TRBV19 to TRBJ2-7; D unclear. The germline V gene encodes CDR1 LNHDA and CDR2 SQIVND (reference sequence). The CDR3 is 13 amino acids. The germline V and J ends were trimmed by 1 base and 7 bases, with 11 bases remaining between them. The CDR3 nucleotides are TGTGCCAGTAGTATAGGGGCATTGAGAGAGCAGTACTTC. Translating it yields CASSIGALREQYF.

As for this clone: Other DNA sequences from this sample encode an identical CDR3 as well. The rearrangement links TRBV7-8 to TRBJ1-1; no clear D gene. Germline V gives CDR1 SGHVS, CDR2 FQNEAQ. Trimming removed 1 base from V and 2 bases from J, with 5 bases in between. The CDR3 is 13 residues long. The CDR3 DNA is TGTGCCAGCAGCTTAGGTAGAAACACTGAAGCTTTCTTT. As protein: CASSLGRNTEAFF.

V and J are TRBV1 and TRBJ2-3; the table names TRBD1, a call not compared with the DNA. TRBV1 is listed as a pseudogene. This CDR3 contains 11 residues. In DNA, the CDR3 is TGCACCCCATTCATTACAGATACGCAGTATTTT. It codes for CTPFITDTQYF.

The CDR3 sequence: CASSLGLARQETQYF. The CDR3 nucleotides read TGTGCCAGCAGCTTAGGCCTAGCGCGTCAAGAGACCCAGTACTTC. The chain carries TRBV13 and TRBJ2-5, with a tentative D call TRBD2 (6 bases). Trimming took 0 bases from V and 2 from J, leaving 10 bases between them. CDR3 size: 15 residues. Germline lookup yields CDR1 PRHDT and CDR2 FYEKMQ (reference sequence).

This chain links TRBV30 with TRBJ2-7, with D tentatively TRBD1 (5 bases). Trimming removed 0 bases from V and 8 bases from J, with 11 bases in between. Germline V CDR1 and CDR2: GTSNPN, SVGIG (reference sequence). The length of the CDR3 is 12 residues. CDR3: CAWSVVGRKQYF. The CDR3 DNA follows: TGTGCCTGGAGTGTTGTGGGGCGCAAGCAGTACTTC.

The chain links TRBV19 to TRBJ1-2; the match to TRBD1 covers 7 bases. The CDR3 has 15 residues. V gave up 7 bases and J gave up 4 bases; unmatched junction bases: 12. Germline assignment: CDR1 LNHDA and CDR2 SQIVND (reference sequence). CDR3 residues: CASTLNRGSSYGYTF. The CDR3 DNA follows: TGTGCCAGTACCCTTAACAGGGGCTCCAGCTATGGCTACACCTTC.

V usage is TRBV6-6 and J usage is TRBJ2-2; possibly TRBD1 for D (6 bases). Trimming took 8 bases from V and 3 from J, leaving 13 bases between them. CDR3 size: 14 residues. CDR1 MNHNY and CDR2 SVGAGI come from the germline V gene (reference sequence). CDR3 loop: CASCYRVDTGELFF. CDR3 nucleotides: TGTGCCAGCTGCTACAGGGTTGACACCGGGGAGCTGTTTTTT.

About this clone: Relative to the germline gene, one junction end is altered; a read error may explain this. The rearrangement links TRBV4-2 to TRBJ1-2; TRBD1 might be the D (5 bases). The CDR3 is 15 residues long. CDR1 LGHNA and CDR2 YNFKEQ come from the germline V gene. The CDR3, as DNA: TGTACCAGCAGCCAAGATAGACAGTCTACCAGTGGCTACACCTTC. It is translated as CTSSQDRQSTSGYTF.

The V gene is TRBV19, the J gene TRBJ2-1; D gene unclear. The length of the CDR3 is 13 residues. Trimming stripped 4 bases from V and 2 bases from J, with 6 bases between. CDR1 and CDR2 (germline): LNHDA, SQIVND (reference sequence). The CDR3 protein is CASSTRAYNEQFF. In DNA form, the CDR3 reads TGTGCCAGTAGTACACGAGCCTACAATGAGCAGTTCTTC.

The genes are TRBV30 and TRBJ1-2; possible D gene TRBD1, 5 bases. This CDR3 contains 13 residues. CDR1 and CDR2 from the germline V gene are GTSNPN and SVGIG (reference sequence). The V gene lost 4 bases and the J gene lost 0 bases, with 9 bases spanning the gap. CDR3 protein: CAWTGSSNYGYTF. CDR3 sequence (DNA): TGTGCCTGGACAGGGTCGTCTAACTATGGCTACACCTTC.

The chain combines TRBV4-1 with TRBJ1-3, with D unresolved. CDR1 is MGHRA, CDR2 YSYEKL, per germline. Trimming cost V 0 bases and J 0 bases, with 6 bases left between them. The CDR3 runs 15 residues. Here the CDR3 reads CASSQDGDSGNTIYF. The CDR3 coding sequence is TGCGCCAGCAGCCAAGACGGGGACTCTGGAAACACCATATATTTT.

This chain connects TRBV5-6 to TRBJ2-1; possible D gene TRBD2, 5 bases. CDR1 SGHDT and CDR2 YYEEEE come from the germline V gene. Deletions cut 2 bases from V and 0 bases from J, with 12 bases between. The CDR3 contains 16 residues. CDR3 sequence: CASSLSPGSSYNEQFF. CDR3 bases: TGTGCCAGCAGCTTATCACCGGGGAGCTCCTACAATGAGCAGTTCTTC.

The chain employs TRBV7-9 and TRBJ2-3; 11 bases map to TRBD2. The CDR3 totals 17 residues. J lost 6 bases, V lost 1 base, and 9 bases had no gene match. CDR1 is SEHNR, CDR2 FQNEAQ, per germline (reference sequence). Here the CDR3 reads CASSLEYKTSGVDTQYF. The CDR3 region has the DNA TGTGCCAGCAGCTTAGAATACAAGACTAGCGGGGTTGATACGCAGTATTTT.

The chain joins TRBV15 to TRBJ2-7, with 7 nucleotides matching TRBD1. Unmatched junction bases numbered 6, after V lost 1 base and J lost 3 bases. This CDR3 is built from 15 residues. The germline V gene has CDR1 LNHNV and CDR2 YYDKDF (reference sequence). The CDR3 sequence is CATSRVSGGLYEQYF. For the CDR3, the DNA is TGTGCCACCAGCAGAGTGTCAGGGGGTCTCTACGAGCAGTACTTC.

This sequence joins TRBV27 and TRBJ2-5, with 11 bases lining up with TRBD1. The CDR3 consists of 14 residues. CDR1 is MNHEY, CDR2 SMNVEV, per germline (reference sequence). V lost 6 bases and J lost 5; bases outside the gene matches: 5. CDR3 sequence reads: CASRGTGGRETQYF. CDR3 DNA: TGTGCCAGCAGGGGGACAGGGGGGCGCGAGACCCAGTACTTC.